This T cell receptor beta chain was found in a study of radiotherapy plus CTLA-4 blockade in lung cancer. Whole-study findings and limits: TCR clones of tumor origin grew in blood after radiotherapy plus ipilimumab.

Remarks on this clone: Antigen specificity is unknown.

Libraries were prepared by immunoSEQ multiplex PCR; TCRdb keeps only in-frame clonotypes and omits some of them. The sample holds some 64,000 clones, around 69% seen once. The CDR3 is made up of 14 amino acids. V was trimmed by 4 bases and J by 6 bases, leaving 13 bases between them. The germline gives CDR1 SNHLY, CDR2 FYNNEI. This clonotype originated in a human donor with non-small cell lung cancer whose response to radiotherapy plus ipilimumab could not be evaluated. Some clones in this sample may be carry-over from other donors' samples. The sequencing used peripheral blood, collected from a patient treated with radiotherapy plus ipilimumab. The chain combines TRBV2 with TRBJ2-1, with D possibly TRBD1 on 5 matching bases. The CDR3 here is CASSGEQVSNEQFF. The CDR3 nucleotides are TGTGCCAGCAGTGGCGAACAGGTTAGCAATGAGCAGTTCTTC.